Detailed here is one TCR beta chain. Its antigen is still unknown. This entry belongs to a study of cytomegalovirus exposure and HLA in healthy donors. Findings and caveats of the study: A prior analysis recorded that most TCR beta V segments were productive about 87% or about 30% of the time. Trimming of TCR beta V- and J-genes showed a link, identified in a later analysis, to a missense DCLRE1C variant.

Primers: 60 Vbeta forward and 13 Jbeta reverse. Using immunoSEQ multiplex PCR, the repertoire was profiled, and TCRdb retains in-frame clones only, with some absent. The table records over 150,000 clones, around 74% of them present only once. The CDR3 is 14 residues long. V shed 7 bases, J shed 5 bases, and the junction held 14 bases outside the gene matches. The germline gives CDR1 SQVTM, CDR2 ANQGSEA. Specimen: PBMCs. This chain links TRBV29-1 with TRBJ2-7; 7 nucleotides agree with TRBD1. The TCR sequence derives from a girl aged 10 to 17 in good health and CMV-seropositive. CDR3 nucleotide sequence: TGCAGCGCGTACGAACCGGGACAGTCCAACGAGCAGTACTTC. As protein: CSAYEPGQSNEQYF.